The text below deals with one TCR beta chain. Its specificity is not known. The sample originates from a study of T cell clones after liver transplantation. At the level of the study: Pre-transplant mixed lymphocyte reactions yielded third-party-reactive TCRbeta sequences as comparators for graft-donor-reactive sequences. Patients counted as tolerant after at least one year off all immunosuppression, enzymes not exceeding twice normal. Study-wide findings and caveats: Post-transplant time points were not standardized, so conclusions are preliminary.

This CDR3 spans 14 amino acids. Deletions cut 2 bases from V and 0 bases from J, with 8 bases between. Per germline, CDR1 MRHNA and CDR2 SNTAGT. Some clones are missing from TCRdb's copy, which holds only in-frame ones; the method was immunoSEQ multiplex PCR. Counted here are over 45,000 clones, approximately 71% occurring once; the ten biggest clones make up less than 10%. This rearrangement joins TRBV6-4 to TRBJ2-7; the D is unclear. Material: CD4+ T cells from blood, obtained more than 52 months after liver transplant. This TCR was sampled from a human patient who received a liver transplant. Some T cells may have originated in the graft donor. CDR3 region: CASSDDDPSYEQYF. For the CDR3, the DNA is TGTGCCAGCAGTGACGACGACCCCTCCTACGAGCAGTACTTC.